This T cell receptor (beta chain) appears in the sequencing data of a study of CD8+ T cells in alopecia areata (dated by TCRdb to 2016 to 2019). Background on the whole study: The study used high-throughput TCRbeta sequencing to examine T cell clonal expansion in alopecia areata, in both the C3H/HeJ mouse model and human patients. Human TCRbeta sequencing covered scalp tissue and sorted CD4+ and CD8+ peripheral blood T cells from patchy and totalis/universalis alopecia areata patients and healthy controls. Amplification of TCRbeta CDR3 regions was done by immunoSEQ multiplex PCR using 35 Vbeta forward primers and 13 Jbeta reverse primers. RNA was extracted with the PAXgene miRNA kit for fixed scalp, the miRNeasy kit for PBMCs, and the RNeasy kit for mouse skin. Scalp clonality was compared among normal scalp (n=4), patchy alopecia areata scalp (n=8), and alopecia totalis/universalis scalp (n=8). The study at large found these results: Compared with normal scalp, lesional scalp had higher clonality and more expanded CD8+ clones, particularly in alopecia totalis/universalis, a pattern that suggests antigenic drive. Shared TCR sequences between patients were less evident than in mice, which may be partly attributable to HLA diversity in the patient population. Unlike mouse skin, which is dominated by gammadelta T cells, normal human skin has resident alphabeta T cells that are also sequenced, and this complicates analysis of the scalp TCR repertoire.

As regards this clone: What this receptor recognizes is not known. No qualities accompany the bases; no much larger clone lies one base away.

Relative to germline, V is missing 0 bases and J is missing 3 bases, with 4 bases of the junction outside any gene match. CDR1 and CDR2, looked up from the germline V gene (reference sequence), are GTSNPN and SVGIG. Counted from cysteine to phenylalanine, this CDR3 has 15 amino acids. The DNA shown is the 45-base CDR3, in frame from base 1. The method was the immunoSEQ multiplex PCR assay. RNA was extracted from all samples and reverse transcribed into cDNA as template for TCR sequencing. SuperScript III was used to make first-strand cDNA, primed with a 2:1 mix of oligo-dT and random hexamers. A synthetic immune receptor repertoire was used to measure amplification bias, and any remaining bias was corrected computationally. Regarding the original processing steps: Raw reads were preprocessed to remove errors, and CDR3 was defined by IMGT conventions from the conserved cysteine to phenylalanine. Clonality was computed as 1 minus the Shannon entropy, with the entropy normalized by log2 of the number of productive unique TCRs. Whether scalp clones were CD4 or CD8 was inferred by matching scalp TCRbeta sequences against CD4 and CD8 repertoires sorted from blood. TCRdb provides this immuneACCESS table in a form limited to in-frame rearrangements. Some clones are lacking; in checked studies, under half of them reflect an unresolved V gene, and why the rest are absent is not known. D and trimming come from the DNA, and the V and J calls and clone size come from that table. Present in this sample are some 30,000 clones, around three quarters of which were seen just once. The top ten clones comprise 19% of the sample.

Lesional scalp punch biopsies and peripheral blood were collected from alopecia areata patients. After PBMCs were isolated by density centrifugation and stained for CD3, CD4 and CD8, a FACSAria was used to sort CD4+ and CD8+ T cells. The untreated alopecia areata patients were recruited through a multicenter biomarker study. In roughly five patients from the biomarker study, the blood CD8+ T cells went through an additional sort into NKG2D-low and NKG2D-high fractions. Material: NKG2D-low CD8+ T cells sorted from blood. Reading the label with the study, this specimen's cell subset or site is: sorted CD8+ NKG2D-low blood T cells. The V gene is TRBV30 and the J gene is TRBJ2-2, and 7 bases in between align with TRBD1. This TCR was sampled from a human donor with alopecia areata. The DNA is as follows: TGTGCCTGGAGTGTAAAGGGGGCGCACACCGGGGAGCTGTTTTTT. Its protein product is CAWSVKGAHTGELFF. The full variable domain, with segments outside the CDR3 supplied by the reference TRBV30 and TRBJ2-2 proteins, appears as SQTIHQWPATLVQPVGSPLSLECTVEGTSNPNLYWYRQAAGRGLQLLFYSVGIGQISSEVPQNLSASRPQDRQFILSSKKLLLSDSGFYLCAWSVKGAHTGELFFGEGSRLTVL.